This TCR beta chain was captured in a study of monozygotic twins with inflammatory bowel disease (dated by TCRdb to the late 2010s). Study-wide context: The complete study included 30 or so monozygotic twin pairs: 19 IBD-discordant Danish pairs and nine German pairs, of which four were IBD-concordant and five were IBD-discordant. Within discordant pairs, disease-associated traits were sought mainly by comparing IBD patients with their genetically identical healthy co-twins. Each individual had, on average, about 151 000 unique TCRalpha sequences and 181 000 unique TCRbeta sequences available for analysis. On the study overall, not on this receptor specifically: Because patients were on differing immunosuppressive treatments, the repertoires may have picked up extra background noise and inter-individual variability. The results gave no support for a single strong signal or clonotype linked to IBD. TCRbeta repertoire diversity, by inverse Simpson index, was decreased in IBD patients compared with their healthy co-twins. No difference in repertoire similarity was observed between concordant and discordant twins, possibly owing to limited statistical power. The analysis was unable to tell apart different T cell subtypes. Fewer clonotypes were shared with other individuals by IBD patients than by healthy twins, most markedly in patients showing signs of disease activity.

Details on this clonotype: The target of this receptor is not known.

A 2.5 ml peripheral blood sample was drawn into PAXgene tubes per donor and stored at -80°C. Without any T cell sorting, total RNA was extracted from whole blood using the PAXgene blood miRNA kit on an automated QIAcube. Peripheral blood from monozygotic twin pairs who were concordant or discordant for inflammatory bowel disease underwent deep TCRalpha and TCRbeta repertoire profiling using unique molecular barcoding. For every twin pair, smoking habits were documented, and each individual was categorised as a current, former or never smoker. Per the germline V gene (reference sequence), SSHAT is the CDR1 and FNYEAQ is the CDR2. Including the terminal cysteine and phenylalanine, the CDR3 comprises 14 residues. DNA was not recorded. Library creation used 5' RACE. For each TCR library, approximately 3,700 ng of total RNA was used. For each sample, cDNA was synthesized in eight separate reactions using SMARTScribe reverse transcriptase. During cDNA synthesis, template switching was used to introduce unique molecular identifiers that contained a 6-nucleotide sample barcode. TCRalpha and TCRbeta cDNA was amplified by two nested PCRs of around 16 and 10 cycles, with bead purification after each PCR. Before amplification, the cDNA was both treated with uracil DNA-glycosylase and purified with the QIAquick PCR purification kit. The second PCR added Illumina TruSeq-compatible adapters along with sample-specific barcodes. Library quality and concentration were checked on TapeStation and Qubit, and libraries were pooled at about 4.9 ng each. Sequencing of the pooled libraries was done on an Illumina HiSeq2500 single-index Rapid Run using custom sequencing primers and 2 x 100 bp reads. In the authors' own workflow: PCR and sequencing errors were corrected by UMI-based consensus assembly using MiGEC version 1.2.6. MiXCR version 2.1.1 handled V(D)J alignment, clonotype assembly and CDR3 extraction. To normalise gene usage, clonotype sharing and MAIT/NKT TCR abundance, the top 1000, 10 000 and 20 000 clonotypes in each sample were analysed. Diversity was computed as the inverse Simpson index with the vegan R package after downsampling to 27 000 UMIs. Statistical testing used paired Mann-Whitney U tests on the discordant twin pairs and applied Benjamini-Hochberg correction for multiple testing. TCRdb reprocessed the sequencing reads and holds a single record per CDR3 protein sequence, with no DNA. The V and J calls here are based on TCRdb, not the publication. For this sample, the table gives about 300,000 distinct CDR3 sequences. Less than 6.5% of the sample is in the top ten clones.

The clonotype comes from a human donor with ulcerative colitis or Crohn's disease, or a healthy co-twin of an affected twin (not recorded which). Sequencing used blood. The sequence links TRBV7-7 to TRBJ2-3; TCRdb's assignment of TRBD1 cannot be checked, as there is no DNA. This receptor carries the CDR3 CASSPTGFADTQYF.